A selection of T cell receptor beta chains follows, all from one sample in a study of cytomegalovirus exposure and HLA in healthy donors. Generated by immunoSEQ multiplex PCR, the TCRdb table keeps only in-frame clones and is missing some. The repertoire consists of some 120,000 clones, with around 73% occurring once and the leading ten covering under 1.5%. Sequencing used PBMCs. The receptors were gathered from a middle-aged man in good health and CMV-seronegative. Both conserved end residues are part of each CDR3. D genes are given only for firm matches. Some rows mark clone size as missing; the rest say once, few, many or name a class of expanded clone.

abundance: -; d_gene: TRBD2; v_gene: TRBV4-3; j_gene: TRBJ2-1; CDR3nt: TGCGCCAGCAGCCAAGATTGGGGCGGGAGGGCGAATGAGCAGTTCTTC; CDR3aa: CASSQDWGGRANEQFF
abundance: -; d_gene: -; v_gene: TRBV19; j_gene: TRBJ1-2; CDR3nt: TGTGCCAGTAGCCGGGGATCACTCTATGGCTACACCTTC; CDR3aa: CASSRGSLYGYTF
abundance: -; d_gene: TRBD1; v_gene: TRBV19; j_gene: TRBJ1-4; CDR3nt: TGTGCCAGTAGGACCGGGACAGGGTCAACTAATGAAAAACTGTTTTTT; CDR3aa: CASRTGTGSTNEKLFF
abundance: -; d_gene: -; v_gene: TRBV2; j_gene: TRBJ2-7; CDR3nt: TGTGCCAGCAGTGATCTGGGAGGCTCCGTTGGGTACGAGCAGTACTTC; CDR3aa: CASSDLGGSVGYEQYF
abundance: -; d_gene: TRBD2; v_gene: TRBV19; j_gene: TRBJ2-5; CDR3nt: TGTGCCAGTAGTATCTCTCTAGCGGTCCAAGAGACCCAGTACTTC; CDR3aa: CASSISLAVQETQYF
abundance: -; d_gene: -; v_gene: TRBV5-8; j_gene: TRBJ2-7; CDR3nt: TGTGCCAGCAGCTGGACCGGGACTGTCGTGGAGCAGTACTTC; CDR3aa: CASSWTGTVVEQYF
abundance: -; d_gene: -; v_gene: TRBV7-2; j_gene: TRBJ1-3; CDR3nt: TGTGCCAGCAGCTTAAGTCACCGGGGGGGATCTGGAAACACCATATATTTT; CDR3aa: CASSLSHRGGSGNTIYF
abundance: -; d_gene: TRBD2; v_gene: TRBV14; j_gene: TRBJ2-3; CDR3nt: TGTGCCAGCAGCCGTCTCGGGAGGGATACGCAGTATTTT; CDR3aa: CASSRLGRDTQYF
abundance: -; d_gene: -; v_gene: TRBV6-1; j_gene: TRBJ2-5; CDR3nt: TGTGCCAGCAGTGATAGTTTAGGGGGAGAAGAGACCCAGTACTTC; CDR3aa: CASSDSLGGEETQYF
abundance: -; d_gene: TRBD2; v_gene: TRBV4-1; j_gene: TRBJ2-1; CDR3nt: TGCGCCAGCAGCCAAGATGTCGTGGCTAGCGGGAGGAGAGAGCAGTTCTTC; CDR3aa: CASSQDVVASGRREQFF
abundance: -; d_gene: TRBD1; v_gene: TRBV7-9; j_gene: TRBJ1-1; CDR3nt: TGTGCCAGCAGCTTCTTTCGACAGGGGATGACTGAAGCTTTCTTT; CDR3aa: CASSFFRQGMTEAFF
abundance: -; d_gene: -; v_gene: TRBV28; j_gene: TRBJ1-1; CDR3nt: TGTGCCAGCAGCTCTGGACAGCCTGAAGCTTTCTTT; CDR3aa: CASSSGQPEAFF
abundance: few; d_gene: -; v_gene: TRBV7-7; j_gene: TRBJ2-1; CDR3nt: TGTGCTAGCAGCTTAGGCAACGGGGTCAATGAGCAGTTCTTC; CDR3aa: CASSLGNGVNEQFF
abundance: -; d_gene: -; v_gene: TRBV27; j_gene: TRBJ1-1; CDR3nt: TGTGCCAGCAAAAGGGGCAGGCGGAACACTGAAGCTTTCTTT; CDR3aa: CASKRGRRNTEAFF
abundance: -; d_gene: -; v_gene: TRBV10-3; j_gene: TRBJ1-2; CDR3nt: TGTGCCATCAGTGAACAGTCCAACTATGGCTACACCTTC; CDR3aa: CAISEQSNYGYTF
abundance: few; d_gene: TRBD1; v_gene: TRBV28; j_gene: TRBJ1-2; CDR3nt: TGTGCCAGCAGTCAAGGGACAGGGGACTATGGCTACACCTTC; CDR3aa: CASSQGTGDYGYTF
abundance: -; d_gene: -; v_gene: TRBV28; j_gene: TRBJ1-2; CDR3nt: TGTGCCAGCAGGGCAGGGTATGGCTACACCTTC; CDR3aa: CASRAGYGYTF
abundance: -; d_gene: -; v_gene: TRBV7-9; j_gene: TRBJ1-2; CDR3nt: TGTGCCAGCAGCTTAGCGGCAGGGTCGGTCGGCTACACCTTC; CDR3aa: CASSLAAGSVGYTF
abundance: -; d_gene: TRBD2; v_gene: TRBV4-3; j_gene: TRBJ2-3; CDR3nt: TGCGCCAGCAGCCAAGATAGGACTAGCCGAGATACGCAGTATTTT; CDR3aa: CASSQDRTSRDTQYF
abundance: -; d_gene: TRBD1; v_gene: TRBV19; j_gene: TRBJ1-5; CDR3nt: TGTGCCAGTAGTACCCAGGGGGCAGGGGGCAATCAGCCCCAGCATTTT; CDR3aa: CASSTQGAGGNQPQHF
abundance: -; d_gene: -; v_gene: TRBV7-2; j_gene: TRBJ2-7; CDR3nt: TGTGCCAGCAGCGACCTCACTAGCTCCTACGAGCAGTACTTC; CDR3aa: CASSDLTSSYEQYF
abundance: -; d_gene: TRBD2; v_gene: TRBV9; j_gene: TRBJ2-7; CDR3nt: TGTGCCAGCAGCGTAGGACTAGCGGGGTACGAGCAGTACTTC; CDR3aa: CASSVGLAGYEQYF
abundance: -; d_gene: TRBD1; v_gene: TRBV11-2; j_gene: TRBJ1-5; CDR3nt: TGTGCCAGCAGCTTAGCGTCGACAGGGCCTCAGCCCCAGCATTTT; CDR3aa: CASSLASTGPQPQHF
abundance: -; d_gene: -; v_gene: TRBV7-2; j_gene: TRBJ2-1; CDR3nt: TGTGCCAGCAGCTTGTTTAACGGTAATGAGCAGTTCTTC; CDR3aa: CASSLFNGNEQFF
abundance: -; d_gene: TRBD1; v_gene: TRBV5-4; j_gene: TRBJ2-7; CDR3nt: TGTGCCAGCAGCCGACAGGGGACAAGCTCCTACGAGCAGTACTTC; CDR3aa: CASSRQGTSSYEQYF
abundance: -; d_gene: TRBD1; v_gene: TRBV11-1; j_gene: TRBJ2-7; CDR3nt: TGTGCCTCCAAGGGACAGGGACCCTACGAGCAGTACTTC; CDR3aa: CASKGQGPYEQYF
abundance: -; d_gene: -; v_gene: TRBV29-1; j_gene: TRBJ2-1; CDR3nt: TGCAGCGTAAGCAATTTTGATGAGCAGTTCTTC; CDR3aa: CSVSNFDEQFF
abundance: -; d_gene: -; v_gene: TRBV20-1; j_gene: TRBJ2-1; CDR3nt: TGCAGTGCTAGTTTCTCGGGGCAGTTCTTC; CDR3aa: CSASFSGQFF
abundance: once; d_gene: -; v_gene: TRBV6-6; j_gene: TRBJ2-7; CDR3nt: TGTGCCAGCAGTTACGCTTCCTCCTACGAGCAGTACTTC; CDR3aa: CASSYASSYEQYF
abundance: -; d_gene: -; v_gene: TRBV27; j_gene: TRBJ2-7; CDR3nt: TGTGCCAGCAGTTTAACACCCCCCTACGAGCAGTACTTC; CDR3aa: CASSLTPPYEQYF
abundance: few; d_gene: TRBD1; v_gene: TRBV5-6; j_gene: TRBJ1-4; CDR3nt: TGTGCCAGCAGCGGAACAGGGGACAGTGATGAAAAACTGTTTTTT; CDR3aa: CASSGTGDSDEKLFF
abundance: few; d_gene: TRBD1; v_gene: TRBV5-6; j_gene: TRBJ1-6; CDR3nt: TGTGCCAGCAGCCCAAGGGACAGTAATTCACCCCTCCACTTT; CDR3aa: CASSPRDSNSPLHF
abundance: few; d_gene: TRBD1; v_gene: TRBV27; j_gene: TRBJ1-5; CDR3nt: TGTGCCAGCAGTTCCCGACAGGGGAATCAGCCCCAGCATTTT; CDR3aa: CASSSRQGNQPQHF
abundance: -; d_gene: TRBD1; v_gene: TRBV5-1; j_gene: TRBJ2-5; CDR3nt: TGCGCCAGCAGCCCGAGGACAGGGGAGACCCAGTACTTC; CDR3aa: CASSPRTGETQYF
abundance: -; d_gene: -; v_gene: TRBV6-5; j_gene: TRBJ2-2; CDR3nt: TGTGCCAGCAGTTTTCAGGGCTCGGCCGGGGAGCTGTTTTTT; CDR3aa: CASSFQGSAGELFF
abundance: -; d_gene: -; v_gene: TRBV7-8; j_gene: TRBJ1-5; CDR3nt: TGTGCCAGCAGCTCAACGGGGGTGACCATAAGCAATCAGCCCCAGCATTTT; CDR3aa: CASSSTGVTISNQPQHF
abundance: -; d_gene: -; v_gene: TRBV6-4; j_gene: TRBJ2-2; CDR3nt: TGTGCCAGCAGAAGGACACCTTACGACACCGGGGAGCTGTTTTTT; CDR3aa: CASRRTPYDTGELFF
abundance: -; d_gene: -; v_gene: TRBV7-6; j_gene: TRBJ1-1; CDR3nt: TGTGCCAGCAGCCGGACTTCGAACACTGAAGCTTTCTTT; CDR3aa: CASSRTSNTEAFF
abundance: many; d_gene: TRBD1; v_gene: TRBV6-1; j_gene: TRBJ2-6; CDR3nt: TGTGCCAGCAGTGGACAGGGGGCTGGGGCCAACGTCCTGACTTTC; CDR3aa: CASSGQGAGANVLTF
abundance: -; d_gene: -; v_gene: TRBV6-1; j_gene: TRBJ2-3; CDR3nt: TGTGCCTCAACATGGGAGTGGGCCACAGATACGCAGTATTTT; CDR3aa: CASTWEWATDTQYF
abundance: -; d_gene: TRBD1; v_gene: TRBV6-5; j_gene: TRBJ1-4; CDR3nt: TGTGCCAGCACACGGACAGGGGCTTATGAAAAACTGTTTTTT; CDR3aa: CASTRTGAYEKLFF
abundance: -; d_gene: TRBD1; v_gene: TRBV6-1; j_gene: TRBJ1-1; CDR3nt: TGTGCCAGCAGTGAGAGGACAGGGGGGAACACTGAAGCTTTCTTT; CDR3aa: CASSERTGGNTEAFF
abundance: -; d_gene: -; v_gene: TRBV5-1; j_gene: TRBJ2-2; CDR3nt: TGCGCCAGTTACATCGGGGGAGGCACCGGGGAGCTGTTTTTT; CDR3aa: CASYIGGGTGELFF
abundance: -; d_gene: -; v_gene: TRBV6-1; j_gene: TRBJ1-2; CDR3nt: TGTGCCAGCAAAATCGGGAGGGGAGTAGGGTATGGCTACACCTTC; CDR3aa: CASKIGRGVGYGYTF
abundance: -; d_gene: TRBD2; v_gene: TRBV19; j_gene: TRBJ2-5; CDR3nt: TGTGCCAGTAGTATCCGGACTAGCGGGAGCGCTATCCAAGAGACCCAGTACTTC; CDR3aa: CASSIRTSGSAIQETQYF
abundance: -; d_gene: -; v_gene: TRBV2; j_gene: TRBJ2-2; CDR3nt: TGTGCCAGCAGTGAACTGGGCGGGACGAACACCGGGGAGCTGTTTTTT; CDR3aa: CASSELGGTNTGELFF
abundance: -; d_gene: TRBD1; v_gene: TRBV11-1; j_gene: TRBJ2-7; CDR3nt: TGTGCCAGCAGCTTAATCCTCGGGACAGGGGGCTTGGAAGAGCAGTACTTC; CDR3aa: CASSLILGTGGLEEQYF
abundance: -; d_gene: -; v_gene: TRBV6-5; j_gene: TRBJ2-3; CDR3nt: TGTGCCAGCAGCTCACCGGAGAATACGCAGTATTTT; CDR3aa: CASSSPENTQYF
abundance: -; d_gene: TRBD2; v_gene: TRBV28; j_gene: TRBJ2-1; CDR3nt: TGTGCCAGCACCTCCGGGACTAGCGGGCAAAATGAGCAGTTCTTC; CDR3aa: CASTSGTSGQNEQFF
abundance: -; d_gene: -; v_gene: TRBV2; j_gene: TRBJ1-5; CDR3nt: TGTGCCAGCAGTTCCCTGAATCAGCCCCAGCATTTT; CDR3aa: CASSSLNQPQHF
abundance: few; d_gene: TRBD2; v_gene: TRBV9; j_gene: TRBJ2-5; CDR3nt: TGTGCCAGCGGGGGGGACGGGCAAGAGACCCAGTACTTC; CDR3aa: CASGGDGQETQYF
abundance: few; d_gene: TRBD2; v_gene: TRBV5-1; j_gene: TRBJ2-2; CDR3nt: TGCGCCAGCAGCGGGGGACTAGCGGGAGTTGTCGGGGAGCTGTTTTTT; CDR3aa: CASSGGLAGVVGELFF